These 3 T cell receptor beta chains came from one sample sequenced in a study of T cell repertoires in cytomegalovirus infection. The antigens of these receptors remain unknown. One entry per CDR3 protein results from TCRdb running MiXCR on the reads. The table records 140,000 to 150,000 distinct CDR3 sequences, roughly a third of them present only once. Sequencing was performed on CD8+ T cells from cultured PBMCs, taken from culture after CMV antigen stimulation. These receptors all come from a human donor in good health (CMV status not recorded). Some clones in this sample may be carry-over from other donors' samples.

There are a few counts of this clonotype. V and J are TRBV19 and TRBJ2-1; TRBD2 matches at 10 bases. Germline CDR1 and CDR2: LNHDA and SQIVND (reference sequence). The V gene end was trimmed by 0 bases and the J gene end by 8 bases; junction bases not matched to a gene: 10. This CDR3 region has 17 residues. CDR3 sequence: CASSIDPSGGFADEQFF. CDR3 sequence (DNA): TGTGCCAGTAGTATAGATCCTAGCGGGGGCTTTGCCGATGAGCAGTTCTTC.

The chain has TRBV9 and TRBJ2-1; either TRBD1 or TRBD2 may supply D (6 bases each). The germline V and J ends were trimmed by 1 base and 5 bases, with 10 bases remaining between them. Germline V gene lookup returns CDR1 SGDLS and CDR2 YYNGEE. The CDR3 is made up of 14 amino acids. For the CDR3, the DNA is TGTGCCAGCAGCGTAAGGGGGGCCGACAATGAGCAGTTCTTC. Its translation: CASSVRGADNEQFF.

The chain links TRBV19 to TRBJ2-1, with TRBD1 as a possible D gene (5 bases). The ends were cut back, 3 bases at V and 4 bases at J, with 13 bases in the middle. The CDR3 sequence is 15 residues long. Germline V gene lookup returns CDR1 LNHDA and CDR2 SQIVND (reference sequence). This CDR3 reads CASSMVAGIYNEQFF. In nucleotides, the CDR3 is TGTGCCAGTAGTATGGTCGCAGGGATTTACAATGAGCAGTTCTTC.